This T cell receptor beta chain was recorded in a study of PD-1 blockade in classical Hodgkin lymphoma. For the study at large: Patients in the cohort were put on intravenous nivolumab, 3 mg/kg every 2 weeks.

CDR3 length equals 15 residues. Per the germline V gene, CDR1 is SGHRS and CDR2 is YFSETQ. Deletions cut 0 bases from V and 3 bases from J, with 10 bases between. Time point in this sample: cycle 4 day 1 (C4D1), after six to seven weeks of nivolumab. Brentuximab vedotin exposure varied among the patients, all of whom had relapsed after autologous stem cell transplantation. Best responses were complete response, partial response or progressive disease. To note about this clone: The antigen remains unidentified. Within the sample, other DNA sequences also encode this same CDR3.

General study findings and limits: TCR diversity in CD4+, not CD8+, cells rose significantly by C4D1.

Profiled with immunoSEQ multiplex PCR; TCRdb holds only in-frame clones, not every one. This sample carries approximately 84,000 clones, nearly 85% of them seen once, and the ten largest clones take approximately 17%. The chain combines TRBV5-1 with TRBJ2-1; the D is unclear. The sequencing used peripheral blood mononuclear cells (PBMCs), collected before the fourth cycle of nivolumab. This TCR was recovered from a human donor with classical Hodgkin lymphoma. CDR3 DNA: TGCGCCAGCAGCTTGGCCTCGGGTAGCTACAATGAGCAGTTCTTC. This codes for CASSLASGSYNEQFF. Full variable domain (remainder filled in from reference TRBV5-1 and TRBJ2-1): KAGVTQTPRYLIKTRGQQVTLSCSPISGHRSVSWYQQTPGQGLQFLFEYFSETQRNKGNFPGRFSGRQFSNSRSEMNVSTLELGDSALYLCASSLASGSYNEQFFGPGTRLTVL.